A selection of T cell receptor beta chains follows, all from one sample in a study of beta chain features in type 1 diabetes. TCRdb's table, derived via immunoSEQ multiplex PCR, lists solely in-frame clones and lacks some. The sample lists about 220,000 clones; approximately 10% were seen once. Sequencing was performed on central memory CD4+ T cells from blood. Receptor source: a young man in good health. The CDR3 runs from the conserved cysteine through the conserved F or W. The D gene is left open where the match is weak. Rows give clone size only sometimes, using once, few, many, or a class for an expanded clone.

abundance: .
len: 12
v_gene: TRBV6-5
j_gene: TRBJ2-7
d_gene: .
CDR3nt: TGTGCCAGCAGTTCAGGGACCTACGAGCAGTACTTC
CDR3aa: CASSSGTYEQYF

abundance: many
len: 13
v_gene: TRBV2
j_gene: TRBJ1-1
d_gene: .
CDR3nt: TGTGCCAGCGAGGTCGCAGGGAACACTGAAGCTTTCTTT
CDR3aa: CASEVAGNTEAFF

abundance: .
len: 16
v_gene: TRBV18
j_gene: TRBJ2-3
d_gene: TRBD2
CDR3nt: TGTGCCAGCTCACGAGCGCCGGGAGGACTAACGGATACGCAGTATTTT
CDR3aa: CASSRAPGGLTDTQYF

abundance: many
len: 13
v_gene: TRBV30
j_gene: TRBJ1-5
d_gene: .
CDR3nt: TGTGCCTGGAGTTTTGACGGCAATCAGCCCCAGCATTTT
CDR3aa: CAWSFDGNQPQHF

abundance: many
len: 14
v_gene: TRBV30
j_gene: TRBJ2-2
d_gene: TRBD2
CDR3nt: TGTGCCTGGAGCCAGCGGGGGCATGGCGGGGAGCTGTTTTTT
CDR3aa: CAWSQRGHGGELFF

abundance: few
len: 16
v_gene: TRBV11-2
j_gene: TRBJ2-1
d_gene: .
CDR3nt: TGTGCCAGCAGCTTAACGCTACAGGCAAAGTACAATGAGCAGTTCTTC
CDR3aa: CASSLTLQAKYNEQFF

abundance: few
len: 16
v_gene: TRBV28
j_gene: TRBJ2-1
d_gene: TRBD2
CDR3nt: TGTGCCAGCAGTCTCATAGCGGGAGGTTCCTACAATGAGCAGTTCTTC
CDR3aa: CASSLIAGGSYNEQFF

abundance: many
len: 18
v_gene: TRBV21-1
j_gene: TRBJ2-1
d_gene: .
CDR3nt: TGTGCCAGCAGCAAAGCGCTTTTGGGGCTAGCGTCCTACAATGAGCAGTTCTTC
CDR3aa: CASSKALLGLASYNEQFF

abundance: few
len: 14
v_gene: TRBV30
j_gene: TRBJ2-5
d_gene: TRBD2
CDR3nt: TGTGCCTTTTCTCTGGGACTAGCGGCGGAGACCCAGTACTTC
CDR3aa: CAFSLGLAAETQYF

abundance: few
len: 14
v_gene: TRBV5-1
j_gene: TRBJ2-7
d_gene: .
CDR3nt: TGCGCCAGCAGCTCGACTAGTAGGTCCGCCGAGCAGTACTTC
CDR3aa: CASSSTSRSAEQYF

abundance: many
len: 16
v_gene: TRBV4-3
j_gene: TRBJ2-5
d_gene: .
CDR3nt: TGCGCCAGCAGCCTCGGGACTTCTAATGCCCCCGAGACCCAGTACTTC
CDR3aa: CASSLGTSNAPETQYF

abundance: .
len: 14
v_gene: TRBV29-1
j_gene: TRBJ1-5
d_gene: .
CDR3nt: TGCAGCGCCGTTTCGGGGGGTGGCAATCAGCCCCAGCATTTT
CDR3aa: CSAVSGGGNQPQHF

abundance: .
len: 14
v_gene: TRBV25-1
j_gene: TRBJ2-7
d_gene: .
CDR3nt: TGTGCCAGCAGTAACAGGGTTGCCCCCTACGAGCAGTACTTC
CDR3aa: CASSNRVAPYEQYF

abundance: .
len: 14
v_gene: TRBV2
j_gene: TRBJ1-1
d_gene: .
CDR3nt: TGTGCCAGCAGTGTGCAGGGTAGGGACACTGAAGCTTTCTTT
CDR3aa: CASSVQGRDTEAFF

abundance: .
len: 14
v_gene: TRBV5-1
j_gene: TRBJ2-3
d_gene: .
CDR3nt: TGCGCCAGCAGCTTGACTCCTTACACAGATACGCAGTATTTT
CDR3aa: CASSLTPYTDTQYF

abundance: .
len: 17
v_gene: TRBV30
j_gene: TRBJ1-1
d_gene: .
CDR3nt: TGTGCCTGGAGTGGTTTCCCAATCGGGGCGGGGGACACTGAAGCTTTCTTT
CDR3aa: CAWSGFPIGAGDTEAFF

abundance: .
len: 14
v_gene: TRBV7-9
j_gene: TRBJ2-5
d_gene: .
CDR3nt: TGTGCCAGCAGCTTAGCCGCGGCGGGCGAGACCCAGTACTTC
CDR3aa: CASSLAAAGETQYF

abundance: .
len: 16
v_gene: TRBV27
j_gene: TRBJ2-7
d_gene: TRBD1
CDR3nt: TGTGCCAGCAGTTTATCGTCCCGGGACAGGGATTACGAGCAGTACTTC
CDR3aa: CASSLSSRDRDYEQYF

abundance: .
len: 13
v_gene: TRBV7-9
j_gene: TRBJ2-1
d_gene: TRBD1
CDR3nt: TGTGCCAGCAGCTTGACACGGTCAGGGGGGCAGTTCTTC
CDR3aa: CASSLTRSGGQFF

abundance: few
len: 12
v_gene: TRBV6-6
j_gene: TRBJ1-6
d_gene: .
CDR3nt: TGTGCCAGCACCCCCTTTCCTCTCCCCCTCCACTTT
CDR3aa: CASTPFPLPLHF

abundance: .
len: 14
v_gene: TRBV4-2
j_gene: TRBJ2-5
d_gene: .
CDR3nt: TGTGCCAGCAGCCAGGATAGGAACCAAGAGACCCAGTACTTC
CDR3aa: CASSQDRNQETQYF

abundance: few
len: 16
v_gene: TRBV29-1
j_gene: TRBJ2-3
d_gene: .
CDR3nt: TGCAGCGTTGAAGAGTCGCCGGGACTTCGCACAGATACGCAGTATTTT
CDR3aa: CSVEESPGLRTDTQYF

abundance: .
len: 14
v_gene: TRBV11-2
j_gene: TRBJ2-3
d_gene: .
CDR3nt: TGTGCCATCGCATCGGGTCTGGCCACAGATACGCAGTATTTT
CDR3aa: CAIASGLATDTQYF

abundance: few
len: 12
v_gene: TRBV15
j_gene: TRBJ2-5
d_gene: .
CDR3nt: TGTGCCACCAGCAGAGGGGGGGAGACCCAGTACTTC
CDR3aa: CATSRGGETQYF

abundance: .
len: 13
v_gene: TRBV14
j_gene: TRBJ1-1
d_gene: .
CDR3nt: TGTGCCAGCAGCTCCCAGGGGTACACTGAAGCTTTCTTT
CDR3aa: CASSSQGYTEAFF

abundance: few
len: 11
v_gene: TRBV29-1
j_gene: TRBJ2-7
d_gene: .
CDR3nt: TGCAGCGTTCATAGGGGGTACGAGCAGTACTTC
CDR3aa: CSVHRGYEQYF

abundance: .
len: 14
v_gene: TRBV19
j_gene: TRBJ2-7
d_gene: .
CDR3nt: TGTGCCAGTAGGCTGGACAGCGGGGCAGGCGAGCAGTACTTC
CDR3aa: CASRLDSGAGEQYF